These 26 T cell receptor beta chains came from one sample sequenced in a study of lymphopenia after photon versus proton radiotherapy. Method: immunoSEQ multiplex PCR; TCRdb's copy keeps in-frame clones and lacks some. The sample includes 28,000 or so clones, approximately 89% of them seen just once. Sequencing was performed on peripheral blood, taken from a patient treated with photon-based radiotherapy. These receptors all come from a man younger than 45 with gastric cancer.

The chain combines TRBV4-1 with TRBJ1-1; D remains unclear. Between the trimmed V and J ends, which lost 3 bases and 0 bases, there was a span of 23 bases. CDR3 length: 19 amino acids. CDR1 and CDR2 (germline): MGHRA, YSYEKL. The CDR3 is CASSQASGSPTRLNTEAFF. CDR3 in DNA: TGCGCCAGCAGCCAGGCCTCGGGGTCCCCCACCCGACTGAACACTGAAGCTTTCTTT.

The CDR3 nucleotides read TGTGCCAGCAGCTCGCCGGCCCTCACGAACACCGGGGAGCTGTTTTTT. This gives the protein CASSSPALTNTGELFF. The rearrangement uses TRBV7-9 and TRBJ2-2; D remains ambiguous. The germline V gene encodes CDR1 SEHNR and CDR2 FQNEAQ (reference sequence). Trimming pared 4 bases from V and 0 bases from J, leaving 12 bases between. The CDR3 sequence is 16 residues long. Full variable domain (missing parts from reference TRBV7-9 and TRBJ2-2): DTGVSQNPRHKITKRGQNVTFRCDPISEHNRLYWYRQTLGQGPEFLTYFQNEAQLEKSRLLSDRFSAERPKGSFSTLEIQRTEQGDSAMYLCASSSPALTNTGELFFGEGSRLTVL.

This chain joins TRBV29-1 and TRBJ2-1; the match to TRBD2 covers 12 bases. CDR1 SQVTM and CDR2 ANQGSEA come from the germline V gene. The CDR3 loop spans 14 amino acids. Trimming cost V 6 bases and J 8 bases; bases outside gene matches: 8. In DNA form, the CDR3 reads TGCAGCGTGGAGGGACTAGCGGGCGCAGATGAGCAGTTCTTC. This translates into CSVEGLAGADEQFF.

CDR3 in amino acids: CASTQGGMGETQYF. CDR3 DNA: TGTGCCAGCACCCAAGGGGGCATGGGAGAGACCCAGTACTTC. The chain carries TRBV28 and TRBJ2-5; 7 bases line up with TRBD1. Trimming at V came to 7 bases and at J to 4 bases, leaving 9 bases not matched to a gene. This CDR3 contains 14 residues. Germline values: CDR1 MDHEN, CDR2 SYDVKM.

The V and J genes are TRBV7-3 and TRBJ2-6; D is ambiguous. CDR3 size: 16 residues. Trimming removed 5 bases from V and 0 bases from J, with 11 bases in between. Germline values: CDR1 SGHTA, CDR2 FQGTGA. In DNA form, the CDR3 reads TGTGCCAGCAGCCTATCAATAAGCTCTGGGGCCAACGTCCTGACTTTC. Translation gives CASSLSISSGANVLTF. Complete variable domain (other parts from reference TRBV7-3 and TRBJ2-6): GAGVSQTPSNKVTEKGKYVELRCDPISGHTALYWYRQSLGQGPEFLIYFQGTGAADDSGLPNDRFFAVRPEGSVSTLKIQRTERGDSAVYLCASSLSISSGANVLTFGAGSRLTVL.

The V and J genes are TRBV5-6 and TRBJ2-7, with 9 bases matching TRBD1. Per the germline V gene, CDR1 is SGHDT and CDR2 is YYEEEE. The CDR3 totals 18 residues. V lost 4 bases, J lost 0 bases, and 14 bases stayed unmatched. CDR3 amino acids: CASSPRFGGQGFSYEQYF. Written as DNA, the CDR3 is TGTGCCAGCAGCCCACGATTTGGGGGACAGGGTTTCTCCTACGAGCAGTACTTC. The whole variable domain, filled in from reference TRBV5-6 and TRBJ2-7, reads DAGVTQSPTHLIKTRGQQVTLRCSPKSGHDTVSWYQQALGQGPQFIFQYYEEEERQRGNFPDRFSGHQFPNYSSELNVNALLLGDSALYLCASSPRFGGQGFSYEQYFGPGTRLTVT.

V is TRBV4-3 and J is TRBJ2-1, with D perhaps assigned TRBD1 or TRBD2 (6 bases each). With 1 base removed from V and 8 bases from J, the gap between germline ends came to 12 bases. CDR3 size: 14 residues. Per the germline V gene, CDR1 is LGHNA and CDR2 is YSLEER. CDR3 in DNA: TGCGCCAGCAGCCAAGGGACGGGGGCCGATGAGCAGTTCTTC. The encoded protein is CASSQGTGADEQFF.

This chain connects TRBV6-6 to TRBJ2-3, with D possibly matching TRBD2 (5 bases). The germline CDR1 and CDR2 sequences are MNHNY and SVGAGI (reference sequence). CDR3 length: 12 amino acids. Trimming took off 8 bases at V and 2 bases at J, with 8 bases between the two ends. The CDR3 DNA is TGTGCCAGCCGAGGGCCCACAGATACGCAGTATTTT. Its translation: CASRGPTDTQYF.

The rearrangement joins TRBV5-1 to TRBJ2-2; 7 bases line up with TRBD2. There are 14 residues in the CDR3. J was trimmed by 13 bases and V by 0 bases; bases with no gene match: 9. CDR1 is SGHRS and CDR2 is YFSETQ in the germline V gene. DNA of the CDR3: TGCGCCAGCAGCTTGGACGGGGGAAGCGGGACGCTGTTTTTT. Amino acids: CASSLDGGSGTLFF.

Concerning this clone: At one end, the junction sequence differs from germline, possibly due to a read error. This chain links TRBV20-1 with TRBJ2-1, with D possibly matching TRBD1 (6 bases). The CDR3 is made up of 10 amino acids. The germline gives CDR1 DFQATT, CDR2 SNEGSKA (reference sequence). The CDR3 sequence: CSAGQSKGLF. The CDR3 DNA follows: TGCAGTGCTGGACAGTCCAAGGGGCTCTTC.

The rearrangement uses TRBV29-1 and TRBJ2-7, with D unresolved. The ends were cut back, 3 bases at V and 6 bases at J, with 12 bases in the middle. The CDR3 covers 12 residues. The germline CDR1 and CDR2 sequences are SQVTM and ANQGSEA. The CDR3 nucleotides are TGCAGCGTTGATAAGGGTTCAGGCGAGCAGTACTTC. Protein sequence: CSVDKGSGEQYF.

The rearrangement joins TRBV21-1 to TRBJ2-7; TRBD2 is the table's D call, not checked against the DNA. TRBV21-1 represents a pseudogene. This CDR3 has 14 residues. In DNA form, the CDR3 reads TGTGCCAGCAGCTATAGTAACCCTCCGGTCGAGCAGTACTTC. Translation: CASSYSNPPVEQYF.

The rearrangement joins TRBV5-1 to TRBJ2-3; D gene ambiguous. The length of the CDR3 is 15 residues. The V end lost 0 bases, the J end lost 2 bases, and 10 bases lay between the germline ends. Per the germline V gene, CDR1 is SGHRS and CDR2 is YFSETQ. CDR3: CASSLGAGTTDTQYF. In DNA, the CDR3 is TGCGCCAGCAGCTTGGGCGCTGGCACCACAGATACGCAGTATTTT.

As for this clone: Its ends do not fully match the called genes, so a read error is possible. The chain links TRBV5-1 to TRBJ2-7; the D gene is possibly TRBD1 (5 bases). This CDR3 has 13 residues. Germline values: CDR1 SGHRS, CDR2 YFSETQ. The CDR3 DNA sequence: TGTGCCAGCACACGGACAAATTCCTACGAGCAGTACTTC. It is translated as CASTRTNSYEQYF.

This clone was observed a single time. The CDR3 spells CASSSTTGLGRETQYF. The CDR3, as DNA: TGTGCCAGCAGCTCGACGACGGGACTAGGGCGCGAGACCCAGTACTTC. The rearrangement uses TRBV9 and TRBJ2-5, with 8 bases fitting TRBD2. This CDR3 spans 16 amino acids. Germline assignment: CDR1 SGDLS and CDR2 YYNGEE. With 4 bases clipped from V and 5 bases from J, the junction kept 13 bases outside the gene matches.

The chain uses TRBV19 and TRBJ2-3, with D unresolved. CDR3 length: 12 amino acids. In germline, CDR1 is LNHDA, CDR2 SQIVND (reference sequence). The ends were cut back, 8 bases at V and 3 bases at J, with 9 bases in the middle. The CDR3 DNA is TGTGCCAGTCGGAAGTCGACAGATACGCAGTATTTT. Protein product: CASRKSTDTQYF.

CDR3 nucleotides: TGTGCCAGCAACTCGAGGACAGATGAAAAACTGTTTTTT. Translation gives CASNSRTDEKLFF. This chain connects TRBV18 to TRBJ1-4, with D possibly matching TRBD1 (6 bases). V lost 8 bases, J lost 6 bases, and 13 bases lay in between. Germline V gives CDR1 KGHSH, CDR2 LQKENI. The CDR3 sequence is 13 residues long.

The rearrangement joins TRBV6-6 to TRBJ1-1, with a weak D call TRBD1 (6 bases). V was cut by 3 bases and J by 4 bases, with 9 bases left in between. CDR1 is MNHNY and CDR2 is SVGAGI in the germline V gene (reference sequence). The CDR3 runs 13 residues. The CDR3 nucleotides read TGTGCCAGCAGTTATGAGGGGGGCACTGAAGCTTTCTTT. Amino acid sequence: CASSYEGGTEAFF.

The chain's CDR3 is CASRQGLSNTEAFF. CDR3 bases: TGTGCCAGCAGGCAGGGCCTATCGAACACTGAAGCTTTCTTT. This chain connects TRBV27 to TRBJ1-1; possibly TRBD1 for D (5 bases). This CDR3 region has 14 residues. Germline values: CDR1 MNHEY, CDR2 SMNVEV (reference sequence). Trimming shortened V by 6 bases and J by 1 base, and 12 bases separated the two germline ends.

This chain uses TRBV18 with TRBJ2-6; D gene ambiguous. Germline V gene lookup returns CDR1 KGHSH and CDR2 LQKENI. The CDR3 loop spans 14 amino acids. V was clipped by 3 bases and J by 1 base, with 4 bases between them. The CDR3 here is CASSPGSGANVLTF. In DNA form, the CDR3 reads TGTGCCAGCTCACCGGGGTCTGGGGCCAACGTCCTGACTTTC.

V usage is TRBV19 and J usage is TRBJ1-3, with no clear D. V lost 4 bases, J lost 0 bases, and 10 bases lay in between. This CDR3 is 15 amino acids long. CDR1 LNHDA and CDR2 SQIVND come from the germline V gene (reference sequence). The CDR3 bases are TGTGCCAGTAGTACGAGGCCGAACTCTGGAAACACCATATATTTT. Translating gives CASSTRPNSGNTIYF.

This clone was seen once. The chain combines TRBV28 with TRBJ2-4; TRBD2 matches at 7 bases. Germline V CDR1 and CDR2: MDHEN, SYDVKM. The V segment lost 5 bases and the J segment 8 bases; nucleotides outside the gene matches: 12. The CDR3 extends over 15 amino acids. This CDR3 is CASSISREGVDIQYF. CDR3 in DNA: TGTGCCAGCAGTATCTCCAGGGAGGGAGTGGACATTCAGTACTTC.

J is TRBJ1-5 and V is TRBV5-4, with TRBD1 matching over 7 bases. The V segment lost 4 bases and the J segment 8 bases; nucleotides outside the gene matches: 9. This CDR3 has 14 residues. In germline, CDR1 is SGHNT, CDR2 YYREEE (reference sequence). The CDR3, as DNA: TGTGCCAGCAGCAAGACAGGGACGATGGAGCCCCAGCATTTT. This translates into CASSKTGTMEPQHF.

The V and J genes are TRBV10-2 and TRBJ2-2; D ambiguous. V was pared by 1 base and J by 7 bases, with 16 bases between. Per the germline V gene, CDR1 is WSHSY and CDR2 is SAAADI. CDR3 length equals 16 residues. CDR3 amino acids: CASSEWLEMGNGELFF. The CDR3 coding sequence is TGCGCCAGCAGTGAGTGGCTGGAGATGGGGAACGGGGAGCTGTTTTTT.

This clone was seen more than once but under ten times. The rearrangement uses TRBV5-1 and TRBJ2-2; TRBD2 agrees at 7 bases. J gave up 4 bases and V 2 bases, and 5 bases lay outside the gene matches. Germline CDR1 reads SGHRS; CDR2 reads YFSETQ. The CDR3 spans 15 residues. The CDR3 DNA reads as TGCGCCAGCAGCTTTATCGAGCGGGGCACCGGGGAGCTGTTTTTT. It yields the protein CASSFIERGTGELFF.

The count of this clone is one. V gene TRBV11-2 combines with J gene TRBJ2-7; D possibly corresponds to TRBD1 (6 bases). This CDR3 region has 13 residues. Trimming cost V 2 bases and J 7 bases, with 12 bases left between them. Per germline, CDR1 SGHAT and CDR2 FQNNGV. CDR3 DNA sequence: TGTGCCAGCAGCTTAACCAGGACAGAAGAGCAGTACTTC. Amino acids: CASSLTRTEEQYF. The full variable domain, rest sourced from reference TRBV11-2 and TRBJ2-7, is EAGVAQSPRYKIIEKRQSVAFWCNPISGHATLYWYQQILGQGPKLLIQFQNNGVVDDSQLPKDRFSAERLKGVDSTLKIQPAKLEDSAVYLCASSLTRTEEQYFGPGTRLTVT.